This T cell receptor beta chain was obtained from a study of blood T cell repertoires in COVID-19. Study in general: There were acute and convalescent COVID-19 samples, and they came from the United States, Italy and Spain.

From germline, CDR1 is MRHNA and CDR2 SNTAGT. The CDR3 has 12 amino acids. Between the trimmed V and J ends, which lost 4 bases and 4 bases, there was a span of 7 bases. Authors' data handling: Amplification of reference gene primers provided the estimated nucleated cell counts. Profiling relied on immunoSEQ multiplex PCR, and the TCRdb table lists in-frame clones only, not all of them. That table supplies the V and J calls and clone size; D and trimming were determined from the DNA. This sample has more than 11,000 clones, with around 89% found just once. The sequence was obtained from a man aged 50 to 59 with active COVID-19. Sequencing input: peripheral blood. The V gene is TRBV6-4, the J gene TRBJ1-1; no firm D call. The CDR3 is CASSVRGTEAFF. The CDR3 nucleotides are TGTGCCAGCAGTGTCCGGGGCACTGAAGCTTTCTTT.